Each of the 9 T cell receptor beta chains below was sequenced from the same sample in a study of T cell responses to AZD1222 COVID-19 vaccine. This table comes from immunoSEQ multiplex PCR, and its TCRdb copy is limited to in-frame clones, with some not included. Among around 150,000 clones, 90% to 95% were seen once, and the ten largest hold around 2.3%. Sequencing was performed on peripheral blood, taken on day 0 of AZD1222 vaccination. These receptors all come from an adult in good health.

This clone appeared once. This rearrangement joins TRBV7-2 to TRBJ1-4; 10 bases map to TRBD1. There are 15 residues in the CDR3. Looked up from germline, CDR1 is SGHTA and CDR2 is FQGNSA. V was clipped by 4 bases and J by 7 bases; unmatched bases: 6. The CDR3 loop is CASSSSGTGVEKLFF. CDR3 bases: TGTGCCAGCAGCTCCTCCGGGACAGGGGTTGAAAAACTGTTTTTT.

J is TRBJ1-1 and V is TRBV27; D is ambiguous. Germline values: CDR1 MNHEY, CDR2 SMNVEV (reference sequence). The CDR3 totals 14 residues. V lost 5 bases and J lost 2, with 12 bases in between. The CDR3 nucleotides read TGTGCCAGCAGTCTCCATAGCGCAAACACTGAAGCTTTCTTT. Its protein product is CASSLHSANTEAFF.

CDR3 nucleotide sequence: TGTGCCAGCAGTCGGGACAGGGTTGATGGCTACACCTTC. The encoded protein is CASSRDRVDGYTF. The rearrangement links TRBV6-6 to TRBJ1-2, with 9 bases identical to TRBD1. Per the germline V gene, CDR1 is MNHNY and CDR2 is SVGAGI (reference sequence). The CDR3 contains 13 residues. Trimming took 5 bases from V and 6 from J; bases not matched to a gene: 4.

V gene TRBV14 combines with J gene TRBJ1-4; a possible D gene is TRBD1 (6 bases). The CDR3 contains 15 residues. Germline assignment: CDR1 SGHDN and CDR2 FVKESK. The V end lost 1 base, the J end lost 2 bases, and 8 bases lay between the germline ends. Written as DNA, the CDR3 is TGTGCCAGCAGCCAAGGGGGGGCCACTAATGAAAAACTGTTTTTT. It yields the protein CASSQGGATNEKLFF.

The chain carries TRBV19 and TRBJ2-7, with TRBD1 matching 8 bases. V lost 6 bases, J lost 9 bases, and 13 bases stayed unmatched. This CDR3 has 14 residues. Germline loops: CDR1 LNHDA, CDR2 SQIVND (reference sequence). The CDR3 DNA follows: TGTGCCAGTAGCCCCCGGGACAGGCTTCAGGCGCAGTACTTC. As protein: CASSPRDRLQAQYF.

The chain links TRBV30 to TRBJ1-5, with no clear D. The germline CDR1 and CDR2 sequences are GTSNPN and SVGIG (reference sequence). CDR3 length: 15 residues. V lost 0 bases and J lost 0, with 9 bases in between. CDR3 sequence reads: CAWSVSNLSNQPQHF. The CDR3 DNA follows: TGTGCCTGGAGTGTAAGTAACCTTAGCAATCAGCCCCAGCATTTT.

V gene TRBV6-5 combines with J gene TRBJ2-2, with D hard to call. The CDR3 has 12 amino acids. The germline CDR1 and CDR2 sequences are MNHEY and SVGAGI. Trimming removed 6 bases at V and 1 base at J, with 3 bases between. CDR3 bases: TGTGCCAGCAGGGAGAACACCGGGGAGCTGTTTTTT. Amino acids: CASRENTGELFF.

J is TRBJ2-1 and V is TRBV5-4, with 11 bases identical to TRBD1. Germline-derived CDR1 and CDR2 are SGHNT and YYREEE (reference sequence). This CDR3 contains 15 residues. With 2 bases clipped from V and 9 bases from J, the junction kept 7 bases outside the gene matches. For the CDR3, the DNA is TGTGCCAGCAGCTTCCGGGACAGGGGGAATATTGAGCAGTTCTTC. This codes for CASSFRDRGNIEQFF.

The chain recombines TRBV2 with TRBJ1-2; 7 nucleotides align to TRBD1. Germline CDR1 is SNHLY and CDR2 is FYNNEI. The V segment lost 6 bases and the J segment 8 bases; nucleotides outside the gene matches: 3. The CDR3 is 11 amino acids. CDR3 sequence (DNA): TGTGCCAGCAGCCCGGACAGGGGCTACACCTTC. It translates to CASSPDRGYTF.